The 24 T cell receptor beta chains presented below share a single source sample, sequenced in a study of blood T cell repertoires in COVID-19. TCRdb's copy holds only in-frame clones and misses some; the assay was immunoSEQ multiplex PCR. The sample consists of 250,000 to 350,000 clones, over 80% of them appearing once. The sample was peripheral blood. The source of these receptors is a woman aged 45 to 65 with active or convalescent COVID-19.

The genes are TRBV5-4 and TRBJ2-3; the D gene is possibly TRBD2 (6 bases). This CDR3 comprises 15 residues. Trimming left V 3 bases short and J 4 bases short, with 15 bases between. The germline V gene has CDR1 SGHNT and CDR2 YYREEE (reference sequence). The CDR3 DNA reads as TGTGCCAGCAGCTCGGCGCGGGAAGCCGCAGATACGCAGTATTTT. As protein: CASSSAREAADTQYF.

Concerning this clone: The sample carries other DNA sequences with the same CDR3. The chain employs TRBV9 and TRBJ1-1, with TRBD1 matching 12 bases. CDR3 length: 17 residues. Trimming took 1 base from V and 6 from J; bases not matched to a gene: 10. Germline lookup yields CDR1 SGDLS and CDR2 YYNGEE. DNA of the CDR3: TGTGCCAGCAGCGTACCGGGGGTGGGACAGGGGGCGTCTGAAGCTTTCTTT. Translated, it gives CASSVPGVGQGASEAFF.

This clone came up once. V and J are TRBV7-9 and TRBJ1-2; 7 bases fit TRBD1. The CDR3 loop spans 16 amino acids. V gave up 1 base and J gave up 0 bases; unmatched junction bases: 5. Germline values: CDR1 SEHNR, CDR2 FQNEAQ (reference sequence). CDR3 DNA: TGTGCCAGCAGCTTAGTTGGGGGACAGACTAACTATGGCTACACCTTC. The encoded protein is CASSLVGGQTNYGYTF.

The chain has TRBV19 and TRBJ1-2; 8 positions agree with TRBD1. The length of the CDR3 is 14 residues. Per germline, CDR1 LNHDA and CDR2 SQIVND (reference sequence). Unmatched junction bases numbered 2, after V lost 3 bases and J lost 2 bases. The CDR3 spells CASSMQGANYGYTF. For the CDR3, the DNA is TGTGCCAGTAGTATGCAGGGGGCCAACTATGGCTACACCTTC.

The chain is built from TRBV28 and TRBJ1-3, with unresolved D. The CDR3 extends over 15 amino acids. Germline V gene lookup returns CDR1 MDHEN and CDR2 SYDVKM. The V end lost 8 bases, the J end lost 0 bases, and 14 bases lay between the germline ends. This chain's CDR3 is CASGGGSLSGNTIYF. DNA of the CDR3: TGTGCCAGCGGAGGAGGCAGCCTCTCTGGAAACACCATATATTTT.

J is TRBJ2-7 and V is TRBV4-1; D is unclear. Germline V gives CDR1 MGHRA, CDR2 YSYEKL. There are 16 residues in the CDR3. The V end was cut by 0 bases, the J end by 0 bases, with 12 bases between. The CDR3 reads CASSQDPTDDSYEQYF. CDR3 DNA: TGCGCCAGCAGCCAAGATCCAACAGACGACTCCTACGAGCAGTACTTC.

The chain uses TRBV11-2 and TRBJ1-2; D not certain. The CDR3 contains 13 residues. The V and J ends lost 3 bases and 5 bases respectively, with 10 bases between them. Germline V lookup: CDR1 SGHAT, CDR2 FQNNGV. The CDR3 sequence: CASSFGSEYGYTF. The CDR3 DNA follows: TGTGCCAGCAGCTTTGGGTCGGAGTATGGCTACACCTTC.

In this sample, this clone turned up once. J is TRBJ1-6 and V is TRBV28; TRBD1 is a possible D gene (6 bases). The CDR3 has 16 amino acids. Trimming stripped 2 bases from V and 6 bases from J, with 14 bases between. Germline loops: CDR1 MDHEN, CDR2 SYDVKM. CDR3 sequence (DNA): TGTGCCAGCAGTTTAAGCAGGGGATTAGGTAATTCACCCCTCCACTTT. This codes for CASSLSRGLGNSPLHF.

As regards this clone: The same CDR3 is also encoded by other DNA sequences in this sample. This chain links TRBV19 with TRBJ2-1, with D maybe TRBD1 (6 bases). This CDR3 is built from 13 residues. Trimming shortened V by 5 bases and J by 4 bases, and 9 bases separated the two germline ends. CDR1 is LNHDA and CDR2 is SQIVND in the germline V gene (reference sequence). In nucleotides, the CDR3 is TGTGCCAGTAGTCCCAGGGGTTACAATGAGCAGTTCTTC. Translating it yields CASSPRGYNEQFF.

The chain combines TRBV19 with TRBJ2-3, with D possibly being TRBD1 (6 bases). Germline assignment: CDR1 LNHDA and CDR2 SQIVND (reference sequence). The V end was cut by 5 bases, the J end by 3 bases, with 18 bases between. The CDR3 has 16 residues. The CDR3 protein is CASSLVGQGLTDTQYF. In DNA, the CDR3 is TGTGCCAGTAGTCTTGTGGGGCAGGGGTTGACAGATACGCAGTATTTT.

The V call is TRBV3-1 (or the pseudogene TRBV3-2), the J call TRBJ2-7; 12 positions match TRBD1. Losses at the gene ends were 3 bases for V and 5 bases for J; bases not matched to a gene: 5. This CDR3 is built from 15 residues. Germline lookup yields CDR1 LGHDT and CDR2 YNNKEL (reference sequence). The CDR3 sequence: CASSQTGTGGHEQYF. CDR3 nucleotide sequence: TGTGCCAGCAGCCAGACCGGGACAGGGGGCCACGAGCAGTACTTC.

The CDR3 bases are TGTGCCAGCAGCTATACAGGGGTCTACGAGCAGTACTTC. This codes for CASSYTGVYEQYF. The chain is built from TRBV5-4 and TRBJ2-7; 7 nucleotides line up with TRBD1. This CDR3 has 13 residues. J gave up 3 bases and V 3 bases, and 3 bases lay outside the gene matches. Per the germline V gene, CDR1 is SGHNT and CDR2 is YYREEE (reference sequence). The full variable domain, with the rest looked up from reference TRBV5-4 and TRBJ2-7, is ETGVTQSPTHLIKTRGQQVTLRCSSQSGHNTVSWYQQALGQGPQFIFQYYREEENGRGNFPPRFSGLQFPNYSSELNVNALELDDSALYLCASSYTGVYEQYFGPGTRLTVT.

The chain joins TRBV29-1 to TRBJ1-1, with 7 positions matching TRBD1. The CDR3 is 12 amino acids. Unmatched junction bases numbered 13, after V lost 6 bases and J lost 12 bases. Germline V gene data show CDR1 as SQVTM and CDR2 as ANQGSEA. CDR3 nucleotide sequence: TGCAGCGTACCACGGACAGGCGGTGTTACTTTCTTT. Translated, it gives CSVPRTGGVTFF.

Details on this clone: In the same sample, other DNA sequences code for this CDR3. DNA for the CDR3: TGCGCCAGCAGCTCGGGACAGAACACCGGGGAGCTGTTTTTT. This encodes CASSSGQNTGELFF. The chain links TRBV5-1 to TRBJ2-2, with D possibly being TRBD1 (6 bases). From germline, CDR1 is SGHRS and CDR2 YFSETQ. This CDR3 is 14 amino acids long. V was trimmed by 3 bases and J by 1 base, leaving 7 bases between them.

V usage is TRBV20-1 and J usage is TRBJ2-7; D is ambiguous. The V gene's germline CDR1 is DFQATT and CDR2 SNEGSKA (reference sequence). Trimming left V 3 bases short and J 2 bases short, with 8 bases between. The CDR3 loop spans 12 amino acids. The CDR3 coding sequence is TGCAGTGCTAGTAGTCAGACCTACGAGCAGTACTTC. Encoded protein: CSASSQTYEQYF.

The table lists this clone with a count of one. The chain recombines TRBV3-1 (or the pseudogene TRBV3-2) with TRBJ1-1; D gene unclear. The CDR3 totals 13 residues. CDR1 is LGHDT and CDR2 is YNNKEL in the germline V gene (reference sequence). V was cut by 0 bases and J by 4 bases, with 6 bases left in between. CDR3 sequence: CASSQDGLTEAFF. The CDR3 DNA reads TGTGCCAGCAGCCAAGACGGACTCACTGAAGCTTTCTTT.

The chain uses TRBV2 and TRBJ2-2; 10 bases line up with TRBD2. The CDR3 has 15 residues. Per germline, CDR1 SNHLY and CDR2 FYNNEI. Germline trimming cut 5 bases from V and 6 bases from J; bases unmatched to any gene: 6. Here the CDR3 DNA reads TGTGCCAGCAGTCCTAGCGGGAGCCCCCCCGGGGAGCTGTTTTTT. The encoded protein is CASSPSGSPPGELFF.

The gene calls are TRBV28 and TRBJ2-7, with D tentatively TRBD1 (6 bases). This CDR3 is 14 amino acids long. V gave up 6 bases and J gave up 7 bases, with 19 bases separating them. Germline-derived CDR1 and CDR2 are MDHEN and SYDVKM. The CDR3 DNA reads as TGTGCCAGCAGCCAAGTACAGGGTTGGTTGGAGCAGTACTTC. Translation: CASSQVQGWLEQYF.

The chain is built from TRBV29-1 and TRBJ2-1, with 10 bases identical to TRBD1. Germline CDR1 SQVTM, CDR2 ANQGSEA. CDR3 length: 16 amino acids. V lost 0 bases to trimming and J lost 4 bases; unmatched junction nucleotides: 6. The DNA of the CDR3 is TGCAGCGTTGAAGATTTGTGGGACAGGGGATACAATGAGCAGTTCTTC. Residues: CSVEDLWDRGYNEQFF.

The sample holds one count of this clone. The V call is TRBV9, the J call TRBJ2-7; TRBD1 agrees at 8 bases. CDR1 and CDR2 (germline): SGDLS, YYNGEE. The length of the CDR3 is 14 residues. The J segment lost 6 bases and the V segment lost 3 bases, leaving 8 bases of the junction unmatched. This chain's CDR3 is CASSATGAGGEQYF. In nucleotides, the CDR3 is TGTGCCAGCAGCGCGACAGGGGCTGGGGGCGAGCAGTACTTC.

The chain employs TRBV3-1 (or the pseudogene TRBV3-2) and TRBJ2-1, with 7 bases matching TRBD2. From germline, CDR1 is LGHDT and CDR2 YNNKEL (reference sequence). Trimming at V came to 7 bases and at J to 10 bases, leaving 7 bases not matched to a gene. The CDR3 totals 12 residues. The CDR3 is CASTTGGREQFF. The CDR3, as DNA: TGTGCCAGCACCACGGGGGGTAGGGAGCAGTTCTTC.

This clone has only one observation. Other DNA sequences in this specimen translate into the identical CDR3. The V call is TRBV5-1, the J call TRBJ2-3; no firm D call. The CDR3 consists of 13 residues. Looked up from germline, CDR1 is SGHRS and CDR2 is YFSETQ. Trimming removed 0 bases from V and 1 base from J, with 3 bases in between. The DNA of the CDR3 is TGCGCCAGCAGCTTGGCAGGCACAGATACGCAGTATTTT. Translation: CASSLAGTDTQYF.

This clone was observed many times. The chain joins TRBV4-1 to TRBJ2-1; a weak D match, TRBD2 (6 bases). The V gene lost 0 bases and the J gene lost 7 bases, with 13 bases spanning the gap. This CDR3 has 15 residues. From germline, CDR1 is MGHRA and CDR2 YSYEKL. The CDR3 nucleotides are TGCGCCAGCAGCCAAGATTGGGGACTTCTTAATGAGCAGTTCTTC. Translation gives CASSQDWGLLNEQFF.

The chain has TRBV18 and TRBJ1-1; no definite D call. V was pared by 0 bases and J by 0 bases, with 5 bases between. Germline values: CDR1 KGHSH, CDR2 LQKENI. The length of the CDR3 is 14 residues. The DNA of the CDR3 is TGTGCCAGCTCACCACCGTCCATGAACACTGAAGCTTTCTTT. It yields the protein CASSPPSMNTEAFF.